These T cell receptor beta chains were read from a single sample in a study of blood T cell repertoires in COVID-19. TCRdb's table, derived via immunoSEQ multiplex PCR, lists solely in-frame clones and lacks some. The sample yields a few hundred thousand clones, approximately 92% seen once. Input material: peripheral blood. The source of these receptors is a person between 18 and 35 years old with COVID-19, enrolled during active disease. The CDR3 runs from the conserved cysteine through the conserved F or W. D genes are given only for firm matches. Clone size is not always given. Where it is, it says once, few, many or a class for expanded clones.

j_gene,v_gene,abundance,d_gene,CDR3nt,CDR3aa
TRBJ1-1,TRBV19,NA,NA,TGTGCCAGTAGTATAAATAGAAGAGCTTTCTTT,CASSINRRAFF
TRBJ1-4,TRBV5-4,NA,TRBD1,TGTGCCAGCAGCTTGGTAGGACAGGGGAATGAAAAACTGTTTTTT,CASSLVGQGNEKLFF
TRBJ2-7,TRBV4-2,NA,NA,TGTGCCAGCGGGGGGAGATCGTCTAGGGACTACGAGCAGTACTTC,CASGGRSSRDYEQYF
TRBJ2-5,TRBV7-2,NA,NA,TGTGCCAGCAGCCTGGGGCCCACCGGGGAGACCCAGTACTTC,CASSLGPTGETQYF
TRBJ2-3,TRBV19,NA,NA,TGTGCCAGTAGTATCCCTTTGGCTGATACGCAGTATTTT,CASSIPLADTQYF
TRBJ2-2,TRBV13,NA,NA,TGTGCCAGCTCAGGAAACACCGGGGAGCTGTTTTTT,CASSGNTGELFF
TRBJ1-2,TRBV6-2/TRBV6-3,once,NA,TGTGCCAGCAGCCACCTACTTGGCTACACCTTC,CASSHLLGYTF
TRBJ2-2,TRBV3-1/TRBV3-2,NA,NA,TGTGCCAGCAGCCAAGGACAGTACACCGGGGAGCTGTTTTTT,CASSQGQYTGELFF
TRBJ2-2,TRBV19,NA,TRBD1,TGTGCCAGTAGTGGTGGGGACAGGGGGCGGAACGGGGAGCTGTTTTTT,CASSGGDRGRNGELFF
TRBJ2-1,TRBV5-1,NA,NA,TGCGCCAGCAGCTCCGGGACTTCGCCGATTCTGGGGCAGTTCTTC,CASSSGTSPILGQFF
TRBJ2-3,TRBV13,NA,NA,TGTGCCAGCAGCTTGGGACAACCCACAGATACGCAGTATTTT,CASSLGQPTDTQYF
TRBJ2-1,TRBV18,once,TRBD2,TGTGCCAGCTCACCACCGTCTAGCGGGAGGGGTGAGCAGTTCTTC,CASSPPSSGRGEQFF
TRBJ1-4,TRBV6-5,NA,NA,TGTGCCAGCAGTTACGAGGGGGGGAAACTGTTTTTT,CASSYEGGKLFF
TRBJ2-1,TRBV11-2,once,NA,TGTGCCAGCAGCCCAACCGGGAGCTCCTACAATGAGCAGTTCTTC,CASSPTGSSYNEQFF
TRBJ1-2,TRBV28,NA,NA,TGTGCCAGCAGTTCTGGGACTGGGAACTATGGCTACACCTTC,CASSSGTGNYGYTF
TRBJ2-7,TRBV7-6,NA,TRBD1,TGTGCCAGCAGCCTCGGGGGATATGGACAGGGGGACGAGCAGTACTTC,CASSLGGYGQGDEQYF
TRBJ2-2,TRBV11-2,NA,NA,TGTGCCAGCAGCTTAGATCGGGCACGGGGGAACACCGGGGAGCTGTTTTTT,CASSLDRARGNTGELFF
TRBJ1-3,TRBV27,NA,NA,TGTGCCAGCAGTCCCTGGCCGGGACTTGGAAACACCATATATTTT,CASSPWPGLGNTIYF
TRBJ2-1,TRBV25-1,NA,TRBD2,TGTGCCAGCAGTGGGGAGCGGGAGGGTGGCAATGAGCAGTTCTTC,CASSGEREGGNEQFF
TRBJ2-2,TRBV7-7,NA,TRBD1,TGTGCTAGCAGCTTAGCTCAGGGGGACACACCCGCGAACACCGGGGAGCTGTTTTTT,CASSLAQGDTPANTGELFF
TRBJ2-7,TRBV15,NA,TRBD2,TGTGCCACCAGCAGAGATCTCTCGATTAGCGGGGCAACCTACGAGCAGTACTTC,CATSRDLSISGATYEQYF
TRBJ2-2,TRBV6-5,NA,TRBD1,TGTGCCAGCCGGCGGGACAGGGGGGGCACCGGGGAGCTGTTTTTT,CASRRDRGGTGELFF
TRBJ2-7,TRBV5-1,NA,NA,TGCGCCAGCAGCTTGGGACAGTCCTCCTACGAGCAGTACTTC,CASSLGQSSYEQYF
TRBJ2-5,TRBV5-1,few,NA,TGCGCCAGCAGCTTGGTACGGGGAGGCGGGGAGACCCAGTACTTC,CASSLVRGGGETQYF
TRBJ1-2,TRBV2,NA,NA,TGTGCCAGCAAGGGGTCCAACTATGGCTACACCTTC,CASKGSNYGYTF
TRBJ1-2,TRBV6-6,NA,TRBD1,TGTGCCAGCAGTCGGGACAGGGACTATGGCTACACCTTC,CASSRDRDYGYTF
TRBJ2-7,TRBV6-5,NA,TRBD2,TGTGCCAGCAGTCCCGCAGCGGGGGTGTCCTACGAGCAGTACTTC,CASSPAAGVSYEQYF
TRBJ2-7,TRBV5-6,NA,TRBD1,TGTGCCAGCAGCTTGGCGGACAGGGGGCTATCCGAGCAGTACTTC,CASSLADRGLSEQYF
TRBJ2-7,TRBV11-2,few,TRBD2,TGTGCCAGCAGCCCGGGACTAGTTAACGAGCAGTACTTC,CASSPGLVNEQYF
TRBJ1-1,TRBV6-6,NA,NA,TGTGCCAGCAGATCAGGACAGCCAAACACTGAAGCTTTCTTT,CASRSGQPNTEAFF
TRBJ1-1,TRBV4-2,NA,NA,TGTGCCAGCAGCCAAGAAACAGCCCTGAACACTGAAGCTTTCTTT,CASSQETALNTEAFF
TRBJ2-5,TRBV25-1,NA,NA,TGTGCCAGCAGTGCAGGGTCAGAGACCCAGTACTTC,CASSAGSETQYF
TRBJ1-2,TRBV28,NA,TRBD1,TGTGCCAGCAGTACTACAGGGGTATATGGCTACACCTTC,CASSTTGVYGYTF
TRBJ1-6,TRBV27,once,NA,TGTGCCAGCAGAAGGACAGAAGGTAATTCACCCCTCCACTTT,CASRRTEGNSPLHF
TRBJ2-1,TRBV19,NA,TRBD2,TGTGCCAGTAGCGAAGGACTAGCGGGAGGTCTGAACTACAATGAGCAGTTCTTC,CASSEGLAGGLNYNEQFF
TRBJ1-6,TRBV30,NA,NA,TGTGCCTGGAGTAGGGGGAGGGAGGGATCACCCCTCCACTTT,CAWSRGREGSPLHF
TRBJ2-2,TRBV7-9,NA,NA,TGTGCCAGCAGCAGACAGGACACCGGGGAGCTGTTTTTT,CASSRQDTGELFF
TRBJ2-1,TRBV12-1,NA,NA,TGTGCCAGCAGCTTCCAGCGCATATCAGGGGTTCCCTACAATGAGCAGTTCTTC,CASSFQRISGVPYNEQFF
TRBJ1-5,TRBV7-2,NA,NA,TGTGCCAGCCGATTGGACGGGATCAATCAGCCCCAGCATTTT,CASRLDGINQPQHF
TRBJ2-1,TRBV24-1,NA,TRBD2,TGTGCCACCAGTGATTTGCGGACTAGCTCCTACAATGAGCAGTTCTTC,CATSDLRTSSYNEQFF
TRBJ2-3,TRBV7-3,NA,TRBD2,TGTGCCAGCAGCCCCAGACTAGCGGGGGCTATGTCGGATACGCAGTATTTT,CASSPRLAGAMSDTQYF
TRBJ1-2,TRBV24-1,NA,TRBD1,TGTGCCACCAGTGCGGACAGGGGAGACTATGGCTACACCTTC,CATSADRGDYGYTF
TRBJ2-2,TRBV19,NA,NA,TGTGCCAGTAGTATAGGACCCACCCGGGGCGGGGAGCTGTTTTTT,CASSIGPTRGGELFF
TRBJ1-5,TRBV28,NA,NA,TGTGCCAGCAGTTTGTTGACTCGGCCCCAGCATTTT,CASSLLTRPQHF
TRBJ2-1,TRBV7-3,NA,TRBD2,TGTGCCAGCAGTCCTCGACTAGCGGGAGAATTGGGCAATGAGCAGTTCTTC,CASSPRLAGELGNEQFF
TRBJ2-7,TRBV7-9,NA,NA,TGTGCCAGCAGCCCCCGGGCAGGGGATAACTCCTACGAGCAGTACTTC,CASSPRAGDNSYEQYF
TRBJ2-5,TRBV10-3,NA,NA,TGTGCCATCAGGGACTATAAAGAGACCCAGTACTTC,CAIRDYKETQYF
TRBJ1-6,TRBV5-6,many,NA,TGTGCCAGCAGTGAGACAGGATCACCCCTCCACTTT,CASSETGSPLHF
TRBJ1-1,TRBV6-2/TRBV6-3,NA,NA,TGTGCCAGCAGTTACTCGGCGGTATGGAACACTGAAGCTTTCTTT,CASSYSAVWNTEAFF
TRBJ2-1,TRBV24-1,NA,TRBD1,TGTGCCACCAGTGATACCGGGACAGCTTACAATGAGCAGTTCTTC,CATSDTGTAYNEQFF
TRBJ2-1,TRBV7-2,NA,NA,TGTGCCAGCAGCTTCCCGGGACTTCAAAATGAGCAGTTCTTC,CASSFPGLQNEQFF
TRBJ2-3,TRBV4-1,NA,TRBD2,TGCGCCAGCAGCCACCTTAGCGGGAGAGAGCCGCCAGATACGCAGTATTTT,CASSHLSGREPPDTQYF
TRBJ2-7,TRBV5-6,NA,NA,TGTGCCAGCAGCTCTGTTTCCGAGCAGTACTTC,CASSSVSEQYF